A single sample gave rise to the 30 T cell receptor beta chains below, sequenced in a study of cytomegalovirus exposure and HLA in healthy donors. This PCR relied on a set of 60 Vbeta primers and 13 Jbeta primers. Some clones are missing from TCRdb's copy, which holds only in-frame ones; the method was immunoSEQ multiplex PCR. Of around 55,000 clones listed, 70% to 80% are singletons. Sequenced sample: PBMCs. All receptors derive from a female donor in good health and CMV-seronegative.

This clone was detected only once. The chain couples TRBV4-1 to TRBJ2-1; 9 nucleotides line up with TRBD1. Per the germline V gene, CDR1 is MGHRA and CDR2 is YSYEKL. The CDR3 has 14 residues. The J segment lost 6 bases and the V segment lost 4 bases, leaving 4 bases of the junction unmatched. The CDR3: CASSRGQGINEQFF. For the CDR3, the DNA is TGCGCCAGCAGCCGTGGACAGGGGATCAATGAGCAGTTCTTC.

V and J are TRBV12-5 and TRBJ2-1, with TRBD2 identical over 11 bases. The CDR3 extends over 18 amino acids. After removal of 1 base from V and 5 bases from J, the junction contained 10 bases not matched to a gene. Germline assignment: CDR1 LGHNT and CDR2 FRNRAP. This chain's CDR3 is CASGLAFVSGGGHNEQFF. CDR3 nucleotide sequence: TGTGCTAGTGGTTTGGCCTTCGTTAGCGGGGGGGGACACAATGAGCAGTTCTTC. Full variable domain (missing parts from reference TRBV12-5 and TRBJ2-1): DARVTQTPRHKVTEMGQEVTMRCQPILGHNTVFWYRQTMMQGLELLAYFRNRAPLDDSGMPKDRFSAEMPDATLATLKIQPSEPRDSAVYFCASGLAFVSGGGHNEQFFGPGTRLTVL.

The gene calls are TRBV11-2 and TRBJ2-7; D is unresolved. Germline V lookup: CDR1 SGHAT, CDR2 FQNNGV. This CDR3 is built from 13 residues. V was trimmed by 5 bases and J by 5 bases, leaving 13 bases between them. The CDR3 protein is CASSTRPVDEQYF. DNA of the CDR3: TGTGCCAGCAGCACCCGCCCAGTGGACGAGCAGTACTTC.

The chain has TRBV7-2 and TRBJ2-5; unclear D gene. Germline lookup yields CDR1 SGHTA and CDR2 FQGNSA. The CDR3 extends over 14 amino acids. V was trimmed by 1 base and J by 5 bases, leaving 11 bases between them. The CDR3 reads CASSLVRVAETQYF. CDR3 DNA: TGTGCCAGCAGCTTAGTTCGGGTTGCGGAGACCCAGTACTTC.

V usage is TRBV5-5 and J usage is TRBJ2-7; TRBD1 is a possible D gene (6 bases). With 5 bases removed from V and 4 bases from J, the gap between germline ends came to 13 bases. CDR3 size: 13 residues. Germline V gives CDR1 SGHKS, CDR2 YYEKEE (reference sequence). CDR3 sequence: CASRPDRPYEQYF. For the CDR3, the DNA is TGTGCCAGCAGGCCTGACAGGCCTTACGAGCAGTACTTC.

This clone was counted once. The chain combines TRBV5-4 with TRBJ1-6; 9 bases map to TRBD1. Germline CDR1 is SGHNT and CDR2 is YYREEE (reference sequence). The CDR3 is 16 amino acids. J lost 7 bases, V lost 5 bases, and 10 bases had no gene match. The CDR3: CASRSLPGTGNSPLHF. The CDR3 nucleotides read TGTGCCAGCAGGTCGCTGCCCGGGACAGGGAATTCACCCCTCCACTTT.

The chain joins TRBV10-3 to TRBJ1-1; TRBD1 agrees at 9 bases. The CDR3 sequence is 13 residues long. CDR1 ENHRY and CDR2 SYGVKD come from the germline V gene. The junction had 0 bases not matched to a gene; V was cut back by 6 bases and J by 1 base. In DNA, the CDR3 is TGTGCCATCAGGACAGGGGGGAACACTGAAGCTTTCTTT. Translating gives CAIRTGGNTEAFF.

The chain carries TRBV10-3 and TRBJ1-1, with a weak D call TRBD1 (6 bases). The CDR3 is 15 residues long. The V gene lost 3 bases and the J gene lost 0 bases, with 11 bases spanning the gap. CDR1 is ENHRY and CDR2 is SYGVKD in the germline V gene. For the CDR3, the DNA is TGTGCCATCAGTGACTGGGGGCAGCTGAACACTGAAGCTTTCTTT. Protein sequence: CAISDWGQLNTEAFF.

This clone turned up a few times. The chain recombines TRBV14 with TRBJ2-5; D is possibly TRBD2 (6 bases). V lost 1 base, J lost 5 bases, and 11 bases lay in between. Germline lookup yields CDR1 SGHDN and CDR2 FVKESK. The CDR3 is 14 amino acids. In nucleotides, the CDR3 is TGTGCCAGCAGCCAAGTCGGAGGGATCGAGACCCAGTACTTC. Translation gives CASSQVGGIETQYF.

A single count supports this clone. The CDR3 here is CASSVGVGAAYEQYF. DNA for the CDR3: TGTGCCAGCAGCGTAGGGGTAGGGGCAGCCTACGAGCAGTACTTC. The gene calls are TRBV9 and TRBJ2-7; D is perhaps TRBD1 (5 bases). The length of the CDR3 is 15 residues. The V gene's germline CDR1 is SGDLS and CDR2 YYNGEE. The V end was cut by 0 bases, the J end by 2 bases, with 12 bases between.

Here the CDR3 DNA reads TGTGCCAGCAGTCGACTAGCTCCAGAGACCCAGTACTTC. Residues: CASSRLAPETQYF. The gene calls are TRBV2 and TRBJ2-5; 7 bases fit TRBD2. In germline, CDR1 is SNHLY, CDR2 FYNNEI. Germline trimming cut 5 bases from V and 4 bases from J; bases unmatched to any gene: 4. The CDR3 loop spans 13 amino acids.

The V and J genes are TRBV11-2 and TRBJ1-5, with D unclear. Germline lookup yields CDR1 SGHAT and CDR2 FQNNGV. Deletions cut 0 bases from V and 7 bases from J, with 13 bases between. The CDR3 is 15 residues long. The CDR3 is CASSLDLGVGQPQHF. Here the CDR3 DNA reads TGTGCCAGCAGCTTAGATCTTGGAGTAGGACAGCCCCAGCATTTT.

V gene TRBV6-6 combines with J gene TRBJ2-7; 8 bases are a match to TRBD1. The CDR3 contains 15 residues. CDR1 is MNHNY, CDR2 SVGAGI, per germline (reference sequence). The V gene end was trimmed by 6 bases and the J gene end by 3 bases; junction bases not matched to a gene: 10. CDR3: CASSLSGTGLYEQYF. CDR3 sequence (DNA): TGTGCCAGCAGCCTCTCCGGGACAGGCCTCTACGAGCAGTACTTC.

V and J are TRBV2 and TRBJ2-7, with D maybe TRBD1 (6 bases). This CDR3 comprises 15 residues. Looked up from germline, CDR1 is SNHLY and CDR2 is FYNNEI. V was pared by 4 bases and J by 3 bases, with 16 bases between. CDR3 nucleotides: TGTGCCAGCAGTGCGAGGTCCTTACAGGGCTACGAGCAGTACTTC. Translated: CASSARSLQGYEQYF.

The V call is TRBV27, the J call TRBJ2-7; no clear D gene. V shed 3 bases and J shed 1 base, with 13 bases lying between them. Per the germline V gene, CDR1 is MNHEY and CDR2 is SMNVEV (reference sequence). This CDR3 has 15 residues. DNA of the CDR3: TGTGCCAGCAGTTTTAATCTGGGCCGTTCCTACGAGCAGTACTTC. Residues: CASSFNLGRSYEQYF.

The CDR3 bases are TGTGCCCTCTCGGGTCGTGGCTACACCTTC. This encodes CALSGRGYTF. The chain is built from TRBV30 and TRBJ1-2; D gene unclear. CDR3 size: 10 residues. Germline V CDR1 and CDR2: GTSNPN, SVGIG (reference sequence). The germline V and J ends were trimmed by 8 bases and 7 bases, with 11 bases remaining between them.

The CDR3 DNA reads TGCAGCGGATTGAGCACTGAAGCTTTCTTT. It translates to CSGLSTEAFF. The rearrangement joins TRBV29-1 to TRBJ1-1; D gene ambiguous. Per the germline V gene, CDR1 is SQVTM and CDR2 is ANQGSEA. The CDR3 length is 10 residues. The ends were cut back, 7 bases at V and 4 bases at J, with 7 bases in the middle.

The chain links TRBV10-3 to TRBJ1-1, with 7 nucleotides matching TRBD1. The CDR3 is 14 amino acids. V was pared by 10 bases and J by 2 bases, with 10 bases of the junction left unmatched. Germline-derived CDR1 and CDR2 are ENHRY and SYGVKD. CDR3 DNA: TGTGCCACTAAGACAGGGTCCCCAAACACTGAAGCTTTCTTT. Residues: CATKTGSPNTEAFF.

This clone was detected only a few times. The V and J genes are TRBV10-3 and TRBJ2-1; 11 nucleotides match TRBD2. V lost 3 bases, J lost 0 bases, and 7 bases stayed unmatched. The CDR3 sequence is 18 residues long. The germline CDR1 and CDR2 sequences are ENHRY and SYGVKD. CDR3 protein: CAISDQGTSGLSYNEQFF. The CDR3 coding sequence is TGTGCCATCAGTGATCAGGGGACTAGCGGTCTCTCCTACAATGAGCAGTTCTTC.

The count of this clone is one. V is TRBV14 and J is TRBJ1-1; D may be TRBD1 (5 bases). Trimming shortened V by 1 base and J by 4 bases, and 13 bases separated the two germline ends. The CDR3 contains 15 residues. Germline CDR1 and CDR2: SGHDN and FVKESK. The CDR3 here is CASSQASGGVTEAFF. The CDR3 DNA follows: TGTGCCAGCAGCCAAGCGTCCGGGGGAGTCACTGAAGCTTTCTTT.

This sequence joins TRBV6-6 and TRBJ2-7; possibly TRBD2 for D (5 bases). Deletions cut 7 bases from V and 4 bases from J, with 14 bases between. CDR1 and CDR2 (germline): MNHNY, SVGAGI (reference sequence). There are 13 residues in the CDR3. CDR3 sequence: CASKTKTAYEQYF. The CDR3 nucleotides read TGTGCCAGCAAGACTAAAACGGCTTACGAGCAGTACTTC.

The chain links TRBV19 to TRBJ1-3, with D maybe TRBD1 (5 bases). This CDR3 contains 16 residues. V was clipped by 3 bases and J by 1 base, with 13 bases between them. The germline V gene encodes CDR1 LNHDA and CDR2 SQIVND (reference sequence). CDR3 sequence reads: CASSMGGRGSGNTIYF. The CDR3 coding sequence is TGTGCCAGTAGTATGGGCGGGAGGGGTTCTGGAAACACCATATATTTT.

CDR3 bases: TGTGCCAGCAGCCCCAAACATAACGGAGACTATGGCTACACCTTC. Its protein product is CASSPKHNGDYGYTF. The chain couples TRBV5-6 to TRBJ1-2; no definite D call. CDR1 is SGHDT and CDR2 is YYEEEE in the germline V gene. The CDR3 runs to 15 residues. Trimming pared 4 bases from V and 3 bases from J, leaving 16 bases between.

This rearrangement joins TRBV7-2 to TRBJ2-5, with 9 nucleotides matching TRBD1. J was trimmed by 11 bases and V by 5 bases; bases with no gene match: 12. CDR1 is SGHTA, CDR2 FQGNSA, per germline. The CDR3 spans 14 residues. Written as DNA, the CDR3 is TGTGCCAGCAGCCTCTGGACAGGGGCGGTAGAGCAGTACTTC. Residues: CASSLWTGAVEQYF.

The CDR3 sequence: CASLSNTGELFF. The CDR3 coding sequence is TGCGCCAGCCTGTCGAACACCGGGGAGCTGTTTTTT. The chain links TRBV4-1 to TRBJ2-2; D is undetermined. The CDR3 is made up of 12 amino acids. The ends were cut back, 8 bases at V and 0 bases at J, with 4 bases in the middle. Germline V gene data show CDR1 as MGHRA and CDR2 as YSYEKL.

This clone was seen more than once but under ten times. This chain uses TRBV6-5 with TRBJ1-2; 7 nucleotides match TRBD1. Trimming removed 0 bases from V and 8 bases from J; junction bases left unmatched: 12. Per germline, CDR1 MNHEY and CDR2 SVGAGI. The CDR3 extends over 16 amino acids. The CDR3 here is CASSYSPSGQVGGYTF. The CDR3 bases are TGTGCCAGCAGTTACTCGCCCTCTGGACAGGTTGGCGGCTACACCTTC.

This sequence joins TRBV5-1 and TRBJ1-2, with TRBD1 identical over 10 bases. Losses at the gene ends were 4 bases for V and 0 bases for J; bases not matched to a gene: 6. The CDR3 is made up of 16 amino acids. The germline CDR1 and CDR2 sequences are SGHRS and YFSETQ. CDR3 amino acids: CASSVTGTGANYGYTF. The DNA for the CDR3 is TGCGCCAGCAGCGTGACCGGGACAGGGGCTAACTATGGCTACACCTTC.

This chain joins TRBV7-9 and TRBJ2-3, with D unresolved. This CDR3 is built from 19 residues. Germline CDR1 SEHNR, CDR2 FQNEAQ (reference sequence). The V end lost 2 bases, the J end lost 6 bases, and 27 bases lay between the germline ends. This CDR3 reads CASSLSRASSLGRSDTQYF. For the CDR3, the DNA is TGTGCCAGCAGCTTAAGTCGCGCGAGTAGCCTAGGAAGATCGGATACGCAGTATTTT.

A word on this clone: As the CDR3 is not closed by the conserved phenylalanine or tryptophan, this likely results from a read error. The DNA is omitted, as the CDR3 cannot be located on it reliably, and the CDR3 follows TCRdb's listing. J is TRBJ2-7 and V is TRBV29-1; the table calls TRBD2, which could not be checked here. Inclusive of both ends, the CDR3 amounts to 11 amino acids. The germline V gene has CDR1 SQVTM and CDR2 ANQGSEA. The CDR3 protein is CSVESSGAVLI.

The chain combines TRBV5-5 with TRBJ2-1; a possible D gene is TRBD2 (5 bases). Trimming left V 2 bases short and J 10 bases short, with 13 bases between. Germline CDR1 reads SGHKS; CDR2 reads YYEKEE (reference sequence). The CDR3 is made up of 13 amino acids. CDR3 sequence (DNA): TGTGCCAGCAGCTTCCTGGAGGTGGGGGAGCAGTTCTTC. Amino acid sequence: CASSFLEVGEQFF.